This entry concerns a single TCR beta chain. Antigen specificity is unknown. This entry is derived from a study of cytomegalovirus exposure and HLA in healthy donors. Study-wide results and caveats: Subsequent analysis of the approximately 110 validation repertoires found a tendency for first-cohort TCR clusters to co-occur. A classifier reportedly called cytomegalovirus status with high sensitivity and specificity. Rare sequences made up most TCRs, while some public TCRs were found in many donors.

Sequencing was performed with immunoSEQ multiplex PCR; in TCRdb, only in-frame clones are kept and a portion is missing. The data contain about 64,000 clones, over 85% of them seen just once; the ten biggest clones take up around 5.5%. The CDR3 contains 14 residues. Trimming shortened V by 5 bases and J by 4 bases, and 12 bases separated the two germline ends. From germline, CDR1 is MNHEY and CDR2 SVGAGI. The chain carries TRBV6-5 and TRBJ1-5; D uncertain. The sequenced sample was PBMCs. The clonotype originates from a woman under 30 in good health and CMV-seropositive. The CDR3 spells CASSTRPVNQPQHF. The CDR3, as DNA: TGTGCCAGCAGTACACGTCCAGTAAATCAGCCCCAGCATTTT.